This T cell receptor (beta chain) was sequenced in a study of blood T cell repertoires in COVID-19. About the study: Samples came from the United States, Italy and Spain, spanning acute and convalescent COVID-19.

This CDR3 comprises 13 residues. Germline V CDR1 and CDR2: SQVTM, ANQGSEA. The V gene end was trimmed by 5 bases and the J gene end by 7 bases; junction bases not matched to a gene: 9. The study counted Cohort 3 donors as recovered given two negative PCRs, clearance, or symptom resolution. Original processing methods: Amplification with reference gene primers provided the estimates of nucleated cell counts. Libraries were prepared by immunoSEQ multiplex PCR; TCRdb keeps only in-frame clonotypes and omits some of them. D and trimming were read from the DNA, whereas the V and J calls and clone size are those reported in that table. The table includes nearly 400,000 clones, roughly 91% detected once. Worth noting for this clone: Other DNA sequences from this sample encode an identical CDR3 as well.

The V and J genes are TRBV29-1 and TRBJ2-7; 9 positions agree with TRBD1. Material for sequencing was PBMCs or T cells enriched from blood (not recorded which). This TCR derives from a woman in her twenties or thirties who had recovered from COVID-19. The CDR3 DNA sequence: TGCAGCGTTTTACCCGGACAGGGGTATGAGCAGTACTTC. Translating gives CSVLPGQGYEQYF.